Below are 9 T cell receptor beta chains sequenced from a single sample in a study of blood T cell repertoires in COVID-19. Produced via immunoSEQ multiplex PCR; TCRdb's table is partial and in-frame only. The data show around 370,000 clones, almost 90% seen once. Source material: peripheral blood. The receptor set was obtained from a woman aged 70-85 years with COVID-19, enrolled during active disease.

This clone showed up just a few times. V is TRBV4-1 and J is TRBJ1-5; D perhaps matches TRBD1 (5 bases). The CDR3 has 13 amino acids. The germline V gene encodes CDR1 MGHRA and CDR2 YSYEKL. Trimming took 4 bases from V and 6 from J, leaving 10 bases between them. The CDR3 sequence is CASSLGGSQPQHF. CDR3 bases: TGCGCCAGCAGCCTGGGGGGATCTCAGCCCCAGCATTTT.

This rearrangement joins TRBV19 to TRBJ1-1; D remains unclear. Trimming pared 3 bases from V and 3 bases from J, leaving 11 bases between. Looked up from germline, CDR1 is LNHDA and CDR2 is SQIVND (reference sequence). The CDR3 has 14 amino acids. CDR3 in DNA: TGTGCCAGTAGTATGTTTGAGGTCTACACTGAAGCTTTCTTT. As protein: CASSMFEVYTEAFF.

This chain uses TRBV19 with TRBJ1-6; a possible D gene is TRBD1 (6 bases). Germline assignment: CDR1 LNHDA and CDR2 SQIVND (reference sequence). V gave up 7 bases and J gave up 10 bases, with 17 bases separating them. The CDR3 runs to 14 residues. The CDR3 nucleotides are TGTGCCAGTACCCCGGGGGGGGGCGAGTCACCCCTCCACTTT. It codes for CASTPGGGESPLHF.

This sequence joins TRBV28 and TRBJ2-7, with 7 bases identical to TRBD1. Looked up from germline, CDR1 is MDHEN and CDR2 is SYDVKM. This CDR3 has 14 amino acids. V gave up 5 bases and J gave up 1 base; unmatched junction bases: 5. The CDR3 is CASSAPGQSYEQYF. Here the CDR3 DNA reads TGTGCCAGCAGTGCCCCGGGACAGTCCTACGAGCAGTACTTC.

V gene TRBV30 combines with J gene TRBJ2-7, with TRBD1 as a possible D gene (5 bases). The CDR3 loop spans 14 amino acids. With 3 bases removed from V and 3 bases from J, the gap between germline ends came to 15 bases. From germline, CDR1 is GTSNPN and CDR2 SVGIG (reference sequence). CDR3 sequence (DNA): TGTGCCTGGAGCCAGGGCCTTCCTATCTACGAGCAGTACTTC. Encoded protein: CAWSQGLPIYEQYF.

This sequence joins TRBV4-2 and TRBJ1-4; D not resolved. This CDR3 region has 15 residues. V lost 0 bases, J lost 8 bases, and 13 bases lay in between. Per germline, CDR1 LGHNA and CDR2 YNFKEQ. CDR3 nucleotides: TGTGCCAGCAGCCAAGATTTGGCAGCGGGGGAAAAACTGTTTTTT. Translated: CASSQDLAAGEKLFF.

The V call is TRBV7-2, the J call TRBJ2-5, with 8 bases fitting TRBD2. The CDR3 runs 14 residues. In germline, CDR1 is SGHTA, CDR2 FQGNSA. Losses at the gene ends were 4 bases for V and 3 bases for J; bases not matched to a gene: 4. The CDR3 sequence is CASSSRAGEETQYF. DNA for the CDR3: TGTGCCAGCAGCTCGCGAGCGGGGGAAGAGACCCAGTACTTC.

The chain carries TRBV11-2 and TRBJ2-3; 8 bases match TRBD2. After removal of 3 bases from V and 6 bases from J, the junction contained 5 bases not matched to a gene. The CDR3 is made up of 14 amino acids. Per the germline V gene, CDR1 is SGHAT and CDR2 is FQNNGV. The CDR3 here is CASSFGGGKDTQYF. As DNA, the CDR3 is TGTGCCAGCAGCTTCGGGGGGGGAAAGGATACGCAGTATTTT.

The V and J genes are TRBV12-3 or TRBV12-4 and TRBJ1-1; D gene uncertain. The CDR3 consists of 12 residues. V dropped 5 bases and J dropped 0 bases, with 4 bases sitting between them. CDR3 region: CASSIMNTEAFF. The CDR3, as DNA: TGTGCCAGCAGTATTATGAACACTGAAGCTTTCTTT.